In its sample, the clone carrying this T cell receptor (beta chain) was seen once. Measured with immunoSEQ multiplex PCR; TCRdb has only the in-frame clones, and not every one. The sample records some 200,000 clones, 85% to 95% being singletons. Trimming took 5 bases from V and 1 from J; bases not matched to a gene: 4. Germline V CDR1 and CDR2: SEHNR, FQNEAQ (reference sequence). The CDR3 runs 14 residues. The data belong to a study of shared clonotypes between healthy human individuals. The sequence was obtained from a woman in her twenties or thirties in good health. The gene calls are TRBV7-9 and TRBJ1-1; the match to TRBD1 covers 7 bases. The sequencing input was naive CD4+ T cells sorted from blood. Sample subset: CD45RA+ positively selected. CDR3 nucleotides: TGTGCCAGCAGCGGGGCAGGGGGGAACACTGAAGCTTTCTTT. Translating gives CASSGAGGNTEAFF.